This section outlines one T cell receptor (beta chain) sequence together with its context. Its antigen is unidentified. The sample is drawn from a study of T cell responses to AZD1222 COVID-19 vaccine. TCRdb's table, derived via immunoSEQ multiplex PCR, lists solely in-frame clones and lacks some. The sample gives around 120,000 clones, 88% of which show up once; about 4% is in the top ten. The CDR3 extends over 12 amino acids. The trim removed 5 bases at V and 11 bases at J, leaving 6 bases unmatched. Germline assignment: CDR1 SGHTA and CDR2 FQGTGA. Study observations and caveats: Mostly white British, mostly female donors; authors suggested clonal diversity may be underestimated.

The starting material was peripheral blood, obtained 28 days after the second AZD1222 dose. This chain connects TRBV7-3 to TRBJ1-1; 9 nucleotides line up with TRBD1. The TCR originated in an adult who received the AZD1222 COVID-19 vaccine. The CDR3 DNA reads as TGTGCCAGCAGCCGAACAGGGGGCAAGGCTTTCTTT. It is translated as CASSRTGGKAFF. Full variable domain (missing parts from reference TRBV7-3 and TRBJ1-1): GAGVSQTPSNKVTEKGKYVELRCDPISGHTALYWYRQSLGQGPEFLIYFQGTGAADDSGLPNDRFFAVRPEGSVSTLKIQRTERGDSAVYLCASSRTGGKAFFGQGTRLTVV.